Reported below is one TCR beta chain. Its specificity is unknown. The sample comes from a study of hypomethylating agent response in myelodysplastic syndrome. At the level of the study: Patients with myelodysplastic syndrome were some 10 male and 2 female. Non-responders met neither complete response nor hematologic improvement criteria, which defined response. Overall study results and limits: Across all patients and within response groups, hypomethylating treatment left richness, diversity and clonality without significant change.

The table came from immunoSEQ multiplex PCR; TCRdb's copy has only in-frame clones and leaves some out. In the table there are about 7,600 clones, about 87% of which are singletons. Germline CDR1 MNHEY, CDR2 SMNVEV (reference sequence). The CDR3 runs to 13 residues. V was clipped by 6 bases and J by 3 bases, with 9 bases between them. This sample comprised bone marrow, obtained before or after starting hypomethylating agent treatment for myelodysplastic syndrome (not recorded which). This TCR came from a human donor with myelodysplastic syndrome. The chain is built from TRBV27 and TRBJ2-1; possible D gene TRBD1, 6 bases. CDR3 in amino acids: CASRGTYYNEQFF. The CDR3 DNA reads TGTGCCAGCAGGGGGACATACTACAATGAGCAGTTCTTC.